Presented here are 19 T cell receptor beta chains from one specimen sequenced in a study of response to subunit inactivated influenza vaccine. MiXCR was run by TCRdb on the RT-PCR reads, yielding one entry per CDR3 protein. Found here are about 530,000 distinct CDR3 sequences, 10% to 15% of them singletons; the top ten hold around 13%. The sample in question was PBMCs from blood, obtained 45 days after vaccination. The receptor set was obtained from a man between 50 and 59 years old who received an inactivated influenza vaccine.

This clonotype has at least ten counts. This chain connects TRBV6-5 to TRBJ2-5, with 11 nucleotides matching TRBD1. CDR1 is MNHEY and CDR2 is SVGAGI in the germline V gene. J lost 2 bases, V lost 4 bases, and 6 bases had no gene match. The CDR3 runs 16 residues. CDR3: CASSFGTGGSQETQYF. For the CDR3, the DNA is TGTGCCAGCAGTTTTGGGACAGGGGGTTCGCAAGAGACCCAGTACTTC.

This clonotype was observed a single time. The chain recombines TRBV11-2 with TRBJ2-5; 7 bases map to TRBD1. The CDR3 extends over 15 amino acids. The germline V gene encodes CDR1 SGHAT and CDR2 FQNNGV. V dropped 7 bases and J dropped 5; count of bases not matched to a gene: 13. CDR3 nucleotides: TGTGCCAGCAAGAGTAACAGGGGACGAAGGGAGACCCAGTACTTC. This encodes CASKSNRGRRETQYF.

This sequence joins TRBV5-4 and TRBJ2-1; D may match TRBD1 or TRBD2 (5 bases each). Trimming took 8 bases from V and 9 from J, leaving 18 bases between them. The V gene's germline CDR1 is SGHNT and CDR2 YYREEE (reference sequence). This CDR3 has 13 amino acids. This CDR3 reads CARSLTSRGEQFF. CDR3 bases: TGTGCCAGGAGCCTCACTAGTAGGGGTGAGCAGTTCTTC.

This chain connects TRBV9 to TRBJ2-5; a possible D gene is TRBD2 (6 bases). V gave up 9 bases and J gave up 4 bases, with 19 bases separating them. Germline lookup yields CDR1 SGDLS and CDR2 YYNGEE. CDR3 size: 14 residues. CDR3 in DNA: TGTGCCACCAATAGCGGCCTCCTGGTAGAGACCCAGTACTTC. Translated: CATNSGLLVETQYF.

This clonotype has ten or more counts. The V and J genes are TRBV25-1 and TRBJ2-1, with D possibly TRBD2 on 6 matching bases. This CDR3 spans 13 amino acids. Germline assignment: CDR1 MGHDK and CDR2 SYGVNS. Trimming removed 3 bases at V and 7 bases at J, with 10 bases between. The CDR3 DNA sequence: TGTGCCAGCAGTGAGGCGGGGACGAATGAGCAGTTCTTC. Its protein product is CASSEAGTNEQFF.

This clonotype has just a few counts. The rearrangement uses TRBV4-3 and TRBJ1-6; D call uncertain. The V end lost 3 bases, the J end lost 9 bases, and 9 bases lay between the germline ends. CDR3 length: 13 residues. Germline V gene sequence: CDR1 LGHNA, CDR2 YSLEER. As DNA, the CDR3 is TGCGCCAGCAGCCAGATACGTGCTTCACCCCTCCACTTT. This translates into CASSQIRASPLHF.

Ten or more counts support this clonotype. The rearrangement joins TRBV4-3 to TRBJ2-7, with 8 bases that match TRBD1. Germline V CDR1 and CDR2: LGHNA, YSLEER. The CDR3 runs 15 residues. V lost 1 base to trimming and J lost 6 bases; unmatched junction nucleotides: 8. The CDR3 sequence: CASSQVVQGAGEQYF. The DNA of the CDR3 is TGCGCCAGCAGCCAAGTGGTTCAGGGGGCGGGCGAGCAGTACTTC.

The chain links TRBV5-1 to TRBJ2-2; D perhaps matches TRBD1 (5 bases). Trimming pared 1 base from V and 4 bases from J, leaving 11 bases between. The CDR3 spans 15 residues. CDR1 and CDR2 (germline): SGHRS, YFSETQ. The chain's CDR3 is CASSLKGSATGELFF. CDR3 sequence (DNA): TGCGCCAGCAGCTTGAAGGGGTCGGCCACCGGGGAGCTGTTTTTT.

This clonotype was seen many times. The rearrangement joins TRBV5-1 to TRBJ2-7; tentative D call: TRBD1 (6 bases). The V gene's germline CDR1 is SGHRS and CDR2 YFSETQ. The CDR3 runs 15 residues. With 4 bases removed from V and 0 bases from J, the gap between germline ends came to 14 bases. For the CDR3, the DNA is TGCGCCAGCAGCCAGGGACACCGTAGCTCCTACGAGCAGTACTTC. Protein: CASSQGHRSSYEQYF.

The V and J genes are TRBV4-1 and TRBJ2-5, with D perhaps matching TRBD1 (6 bases). This CDR3 has 15 residues. Looked up from germline, CDR1 is MGHRA and CDR2 is YSYEKL. The V gene lost 0 bases and the J gene lost 5 bases, with 13 bases spanning the gap. The CDR3 reads CASSQDRGGWETQYF. The CDR3 coding sequence is TGCGCCAGCAGCCAAGATCGAGGGGGTTGGGAGACCCAGTACTTC.

This clonotype turned up a few times. The chain uses TRBV7-2 and TRBJ1-2; D possibly corresponds to TRBD1 (5 bases). Germline CDR1 and CDR2: SGHTA and FQGNSA. V gave up 5 bases and J gave up 8 bases, with 15 bases separating them. This CDR3 spans 13 amino acids. The CDR3 protein is CASSQGTFGGYTF. CDR3 nucleotide sequence: TGTGCCAGCAGCCAAGGGACCTTTGGCGGCTACACCTTC.

This clonotype was detected only a few times. The gene calls are TRBV5-1 and TRBJ1-2, with D perhaps matching TRBD1 (5 bases). V lost 4 bases, J lost 3 bases, and 7 bases lay in between. This CDR3 has 12 residues. CDR1 SGHRS and CDR2 YFSETQ come from the germline V gene. For the CDR3, the DNA is TGCGCCAGCAGCGCACAGGACTATGGCTACACCTTC. Its translation: CASSAQDYGYTF.

V is TRBV7-2 and J is TRBJ2-3; perhaps D is TRBD1 or TRBD2 (5 bases each). V was shortened by 4 bases and J by 7 bases, with 9 bases between the two germline ends. The CDR3 runs 12 residues. Germline V gives CDR1 SGHTA, CDR2 FQGNSA. For the CDR3, the DNA is TGTGCCAGCAGCTGGGACGGAAATACGCAGTATTTT. Its protein is CASSWDGNTQYF.

With respect to this clonotype: One junction end disagrees with the germline gene, perhaps due to a read error. This sequence joins TRBV4-2 and TRBJ2-1; TRBD2 agrees at 14 bases. The CDR3 consists of 17 residues. CDR1 is LGHNA and CDR2 is YNFKEQ in the germline V gene. The CDR3 sequence: CASGQGLAGGGMNEQFF. The CDR3 DNA sequence: TGTGCCAGCGGCCAAGGACTAGCGGGAGGAGGGATGAATGAGCAGTTCTTC.

This clonotype turned up a few times. This rearrangement joins TRBV2 to TRBJ2-2; 14 bases map to TRBD2. CDR3 length: 17 amino acids. Germline CDR1 reads SNHLY; CDR2 reads FYNNEI. Trimming at V came to 7 bases and at J to 1 base, leaving 5 bases not matched to a gene. CDR3 sequence reads: CASNLGLAGVNTGELFF. In DNA, the CDR3 is TGTGCCAGCAATCTGGGACTAGCGGGGGTGAACACCGGGGAGCTGTTTTTT.

This chain links TRBV4-3 with TRBJ1-4; D ambiguous. V lost 2 bases and J lost 11, with 15 bases in between. CDR3 length: 14 amino acids. The germline V gene has CDR1 LGHNA and CDR2 YSLEER. The CDR3 sequence is CASSQNSQGQKLFF. In DNA, the CDR3 is TGCGCCAGCAGCCAAAACTCACAAGGGCAGAAACTGTTTTTT.

V usage is TRBV11-2 and J usage is TRBJ2-5; TRBD2 might be the D (6 bases). The CDR3 totals 15 residues. The V end was cut by 0 bases, the J end by 4 bases, with 12 bases between. Germline CDR1 and CDR2: SGHAT and FQNNGV. The CDR3 region has the DNA TGTGCCAGCAGCTTAGACAGTTCCGGGAGAGAGACCCAGTACTTC. Its protein product is CASSLDSSGRETQYF.

The chain combines TRBV12-3 or TRBV12-4 with TRBJ2-7, with a possible D match to TRBD1 (5 bases). The CDR3 spans 14 residues. V shed 6 bases and J shed 5 bases, with 17 bases lying between them. The CDR3 here is CASSLTPGFDEQYF. The CDR3 region has the DNA TGTGCCAGCAGCTTAACCCCAGGGTTCGACGAGCAGTACTTC.

The chain carries TRBV27 and TRBJ1-5, with 9 bases fitting TRBD1. Germline V lookup: CDR1 MNHEY, CDR2 SMNVEV (reference sequence). V lost 3 bases and J lost 3; bases outside the gene matches: 3. The CDR3 has 15 residues. This CDR3 reads CASSFGTGTNQPQHF. As DNA, the CDR3 is TGTGCCAGCAGTTTCGGGACAGGGACCAATCAGCCCCAGCATTTT.